This record covers a single TCR beta chain. The antigen remains undetermined. Unique molecular identifiers were carried by the TCR beta cDNA libraries. Each sample of about 0.9 to 11 million input T cells yielded roughly 500,000 cDNA molecules, so each molecule approximated one T cell. TCRdb ran MiXCR on the PCR reads and lists one entry per CDR3 protein. The table lists hundreds of thousands of distinct CDR3 sequences, 44% of them singletons. The sample is drawn from a study of post-analysis software for immune sequencing data. Study at large: As for disease course, relapsing-remitting, secondary progressive and progressive-relapsing multiple sclerosis were all included.

Study-wide points: Significantly lower normalized Chao1 diversity was seen in multiple sclerosis patients than in controls. Those samples that were prepared in the same batch co-clustered strongly by F measure.

Sample: blood. The clonotype originates from a girl between 10 and 17 years old with multiple sclerosis.

The CDR3 DNA follows: TGTGCCAGCAGGGACAGGGGGACCTCTGGAAACACCATATATTTT. Encoded protein: CASRDRGTSGNTIYF. V usage is TRBV25-1 and J usage is TRBJ1-3; 10 bases fit TRBD1. Trimming at V came to 6 bases and at J to 0 bases, leaving 2 bases not matched to a gene. Germline lookup yields CDR1 MGHDK and CDR2 SYGVNS. The CDR3 sequence is 15 residues long.